The 23 T cell receptor beta chains presented below share a single source sample, sequenced in a study of CD8+CD57+ T cells in acquired aplastic anemia. CDR3 and TCR beta VDJ profiling relied on a genomic DNA template. TCRdb passed the reads through MiXCR, listing each CDR3 protein once. The sample lists some 210,000 distinct CDR3 sequences; 61% were seen once. Input material: sorted CD4+, CD8+, or CD8+CD57+ T cells (not recorded which) from PBMCs. The receptors originated from a human donor in good health.

This chain links TRBV7-9 with TRBJ2-7, with 7 positions matching TRBD2. This CDR3 has 12 amino acids. The germline V gene encodes CDR1 SEHNR and CDR2 FQNEAQ (reference sequence). V shed 5 bases, J shed 7 bases, and the junction held 5 bases outside the gene matches. CDR3 nucleotide sequence: TGTGCCAGCAGCCCTTCCGGGGGGGAGCAGTACTTC. Amino acid sequence: CASSPSGGEQYF. The whole variable domain, filled in from reference TRBV7-9 and TRBJ2-7, reads DTGVSQNPRHKITKRGQNVTFRCDPISEHNRLYWYRQTLGQGPEFLTYFQNEAQLEKSRLLSDRFSAERPKGSFSTLEIQRTEQGDSAMYLCASSPSGGEQYFGPGTRLTVT.

This clonotype was seen repeatedly, ten times or more. The rearrangement joins TRBV7-8 to TRBJ2-2; no reliable D call. Trimming removed 5 bases from V and 4 bases from J, with 8 bases in between. Germline CDR1 is SGHVS and CDR2 is FQNEAQ. This CDR3 spans 13 amino acids. Here the CDR3 reads CASSEDGTGELFF. The DNA for the CDR3 is TGTGCCAGCAGCGAGGACGGCACCGGGGAGCTGTTTTTT.

This clonotype has a count of ten or more. The chain is built from TRBV10-3 and TRBJ2-5; 8 bases agree with TRBD2. The germline gives CDR1 ENHRY, CDR2 SYGVKD. Trimming at V came to 3 bases and at J to 5 bases, leaving 5 bases not matched to a gene. This CDR3 spans 14 amino acids. The CDR3 region has the DNA TGTGCCATCAGTGAAAGCGGGAGTGGGGAGACCCAGTACTTC. It specifies CAISESGSGETQYF.

The V call is TRBV5-1, the J call TRBJ1-1; no reliable D call. V lost 1 base to trimming and J lost 1 base, with 5 bases between them. Germline CDR1 SGHRS, CDR2 YFSETQ. The length of the CDR3 is 13 residues. CDR3: CASSLSANTEAFF. CDR3 sequence (DNA): TGCGCCAGCAGCTTGTCAGCGAACACTGAAGCTTTCTTT.

V gene TRBV12-3 or TRBV12-4 combines with J gene TRBJ1-6; 7 bases fit TRBD1. The trim removed 1 base at V and 7 bases at J, leaving 7 bases unmatched. CDR3 length: 16 residues. The CDR3 region has the DNA TGTGCCAGCAGTTTAGACGGGACAGCATTAAATTCACCCCTCCACTTT. Its protein product is CASSLDGTALNSPLHF.

The chain joins TRBV24-1 to TRBJ2-1; D unclear. Looked up from germline, CDR1 is KGHDR and CDR2 is SFDVKD. The germline V and J ends were trimmed by 3 bases and 8 bases, with 13 bases remaining between them. The CDR3 consists of 14 residues. The CDR3 region has the DNA TGTGCCACCAGTGATCCCACCAAATCGCATGAGCAGTTCTTC. The encoded protein is CATSDPTKSHEQFF.

The V gene is TRBV20-1, the J gene TRBJ1-5, with D possibly TRBD1 on 5 matching bases. The V gene lost 2 bases and the J gene lost 4 bases, with 15 bases spanning the gap. Germline loops: CDR1 DFQATT, CDR2 SNEGSKA (reference sequence). This CDR3 contains 15 residues. This CDR3 reads CSARRFVGQNQPQHF. CDR3 bases: TGCAGTGCTAGAAGATTTGTGGGGCAGAATCAGCCCCAGCATTTT.

This clonotype was counted only a few times. This chain links TRBV3-1 with TRBJ1-5; D is undetermined. In germline, CDR1 is LGHDT, CDR2 YNNKEL (reference sequence). V dropped 3 bases and J dropped 6 bases, with 12 bases sitting between them. This CDR3 contains 14 residues. The DNA of the CDR3 is TGTGCCAGCAGCCACGGACGGGGAATTCAGCCCCAGCATTTT. Its protein product is CASSHGRGIQPQHF. The variable domain in full, with the rest retrieved from reference TRBV3-1 and TRBJ1-5, is DTAVSQTPKYLVTQMGNDKSIKCEQNLGHDTMYWYKQDSKKFLKIMFSYNNKELIINETVPNRFSPKSPDKAHLNLHINSLELGDSAVYFCASSHGRGIQPQHFGDGTRLSIL.

This clonotype has more than one count but fewer than ten. The chain is built from TRBV7-8 and TRBJ1-6; D ambiguous. The CDR3 covers 13 residues. V was cut by 1 base and J by 7 bases, with 5 bases left in between. Germline CDR1 reads SGHVS; CDR2 reads FQNEAQ. CDR3 nucleotides: TGTGCCAGCAGCTTAGACTTAAATTCACCCCTCCACTTT. Its translation is CASSLDLNSPLHF.

The count of this clonotype is one. This chain joins TRBV9 and TRBJ2-7; D is perhaps TRBD2 (6 bases). Germline CDR1 and CDR2: SGDLS and YYNGEE. V was shortened by 0 bases and J by 5 bases, with 12 bases between the two germline ends. This CDR3 has 14 residues. This CDR3 reads CASSVASGGDEQYF. The CDR3 DNA reads TGTGCCAGCAGCGTAGCAAGTGGAGGGGACGAGCAGTACTTC.

J is TRBJ2-1 and V is TRBV12-3 or TRBV12-4; 12 nucleotides line up with TRBD2. This CDR3 is 17 amino acids long. V lost 6 bases, J lost 6 bases, and 12 bases stayed unmatched. The CDR3 here is CASSLSAGTSGFNEQFF. The DNA for the CDR3 is TGTGCCAGCAGCTTATCCGCCGGGACTAGCGGGTTCAATGAGCAGTTCTTC.

V and J are TRBV7-9 and TRBJ2-5; D remains unclear. Germline loops: CDR1 SEHNR, CDR2 FQNEAQ (reference sequence). The CDR3 length is 14 residues. V lost 1 base and J lost 3, with 9 bases in between. In DNA form, the CDR3 reads TGTGCCAGCAGCTTAGACAGATCAGAAGAGACCCAGTACTTC. Translated, it gives CASSLDRSEETQYF. The whole variable domain, filled in from reference TRBV7-9 and TRBJ2-5, reads DTGVSQNPRHKITKRGQNVTFRCDPISEHNRLYWYRQTLGQGPEFLTYFQNEAQLEKSRLLSDRFSAERPKGSFSTLEIQRTEQGDSAMYLCASSLDRSEETQYFGPGTRLLVL.

The chain links TRBV6-6 to TRBJ1-5; D is uncertain. In germline, CDR1 is MNHNY, CDR2 SVGAGI (reference sequence). Deletions cut 6 bases from V and 7 bases from J, with 13 bases between. This CDR3 has 13 residues. Here the CDR3 reads CASSPSREQPQHF. The CDR3 DNA is TGTGCCAGCAGCCCCTCGAGGGAGCAGCCCCAGCATTTT.

The chain uses TRBV20-1 and TRBJ1-2; D is unresolved. CDR1 is DFQATT, CDR2 SNEGSKA, per germline (reference sequence). The CDR3 totals 15 residues. V lost 2 bases and J lost 5, with 18 bases in between. CDR3 sequence: CSARYPREGLYGYTF. In nucleotides, the CDR3 is TGCAGTGCTAGATACCCCCGTGAAGGGCTGTATGGCTACACCTTC.

The chain couples TRBV7-2 to TRBJ2-1; no firm D call. This CDR3 has 12 amino acids. Trimming pared 3 bases from V and 9 bases from J, leaving 9 bases between. CDR1 is SGHTA, CDR2 FQGNSA, per germline. CDR3 nucleotides: TGTGCCAGCAGCTTCAGGCGTGGTGAGCAGTTCTTC. Translated: CASSFRRGEQFF.

This chain uses TRBV2 with TRBJ2-5; 9 bases agree with TRBD1. The J call is uncertain, as TRBJ2-7 better fits the DNA end. The CDR3 is 15 amino acids. CDR1 and CDR2 from the germline V gene are SNHLY and FYNNEI. The DNA for the CDR3 is TGTGCCAGCAGTCTGACAGGGGGAGTGACGTACGAGCAGTACTTC. Translated: CASSLTGGVTYEQYF.

This clonotype has a count of ten or more. The chain employs TRBV6-6 and TRBJ2-1; 9 positions agree with TRBD1. The V segment lost 5 bases and the J segment 4 bases; nucleotides outside the gene matches: 6. Germline V gene data show CDR1 as MNHNY and CDR2 as SVGAGI (reference sequence). The CDR3 covers 15 residues. CDR3 in DNA: TGTGCCAGCAGTGCTGACGGGACAGGGTACAATGAGCAGTTCTTC. This codes for CASSADGTGYNEQFF.

The chain has TRBV19 and TRBJ1-4; D uncertain. The CDR3 is made up of 14 amino acids. V was pared by 0 bases and J by 5 bases, with 7 bases between. Germline CDR1 and CDR2: LNHDA and SQIVND (reference sequence). The CDR3 bases are TGTGCCAGTAGTATAGAAGGATTAAATGAAAAACTGTTTTTT. Amino acid sequence: CASSIEGLNEKLFF.

This clonotype showed up many times. The chain has TRBV20-1 and TRBJ1-2; TRBD1 matches 9 bases. Germline lookup yields CDR1 DFQATT and CDR2 SNEGSKA (reference sequence). The CDR3 is 15 amino acids. V was pared by 1 base and J by 3 bases, with 6 bases of the junction left unmatched. The CDR3 loop is CSARVLDRGDYGYTF. The CDR3 DNA is TGCAGTGCTAGAGTTTTGGACAGGGGTGACTATGGCTACACCTTC.

This clonotype was counted between two and nine times. The V and J genes are TRBV7-2 and TRBJ1-4; 8 bases map to TRBD1. The germline V gene encodes CDR1 SGHTA and CDR2 FQGNSA. This CDR3 spans 15 amino acids. V trimming: 3 bases; J trimming: 2 bases; junction bases outside the gene matches: 2. DNA of the CDR3: TGTGCCAGCAGCTTCAGGGGGCGCACTAATGAAAAACTGTTTTTT. Translated: CASSFRGRTNEKLFF.

This clonotype appeared a few times. This chain joins TRBV5-4 and TRBJ2-3; either TRBD1 or TRBD2 may supply D (5 bases each). In germline, CDR1 is SGHNT, CDR2 YYREEE (reference sequence). Deletions cut 3 bases from V and 1 base from J, with 12 bases between. This CDR3 has 15 amino acids. Here the CDR3 DNA reads TGTGCCAGCAGCTGGATGGGGACCGGCACAGATACGCAGTATTTT. As protein: CASSWMGTGTDTQYF. Filled out from reference TRBV5-4 and TRBJ2-3, the complete variable domain reads ETGVTQSPTHLIKTRGQQVTLRCSSQSGHNTVSWYQQALGQGPQFIFQYYREEENGRGNFPPRFSGLQFPNYSSELNVNALELDDSALYLCASSWMGTGTDTQYFGPGTRLTVL.

The CDR3 sequence is CASSRGANQPQHF. The CDR3 region has the DNA TGTGCCAGCAGTCGGGGGGCCAATCAGCCCCAGCATTTT. This chain joins TRBV7-2 and TRBJ1-5, with a possible D match to TRBD1 (6 bases). V was pared by 6 bases and J by 3 bases, with 9 bases between. Germline lookup yields CDR1 SGHTA and CDR2 FQGNSA. This CDR3 contains 13 residues.

This clonotype has more than one count but fewer than ten. The V and J genes are TRBV19 and TRBJ1-3, with D tentatively TRBD1 (5 bases). The germline V gene encodes CDR1 LNHDA and CDR2 SQIVND (reference sequence). This CDR3 has 14 amino acids. With 8 bases removed from V and 0 bases from J, the gap between germline ends came to 11 bases. The CDR3 DNA follows: TGTGCCAGTGGAACAGGAAGCTCTGGAAACACCATATATTTT. Encoded protein: CASGTGSSGNTIYF.